These T cell receptor beta chains were read from a single sample in a study of blood T cell repertoires in COVID-19. Produced via immunoSEQ multiplex PCR; TCRdb's table is partial and in-frame only. The sample records around 220,000 clones, 75% to 90% being singletons. Sequencing was done on a sample of peripheral blood. These receptor sequences come from a human donor in a cohort sampled during active COVID-19. Each CDR3 is given with its conserved first and last residue. The D gene is left open where the match is weak. Some rows have no size entry. The others give once, few or many, or a class for an expanded clone.

len: 16; v_gene: TRBV27; d_gene: .; abundance: once; j_gene: TRBJ1-6; CDR3nt: TGTGCCAGCAGTTTTTTGCGGGGGGCGCGAAATTCACCCCTCCACTTT; CDR3aa: CASSFLRGARNSPLHF
len: 18; v_gene: TRBV7-9; d_gene: .; abundance: .; j_gene: TRBJ2-6; CDR3nt: TGTGCCAGCAGCTCCATGGCAGAACAGGGATACGGGGCCAACGTCCTGACTTTC; CDR3aa: CASSSMAEQGYGANVLTF
len: 13; v_gene: TRBV7-9; d_gene: TRBD1; abundance: .; j_gene: TRBJ1-6; CDR3nt: TGTGCCAGCACTTGGACAGGGAATTCACCCCTCCACTTT; CDR3aa: CASTWTGNSPLHF
len: 13; v_gene: TRBV6-5; d_gene: .; abundance: .; j_gene: TRBJ2-1; CDR3nt: TGTGCCAGCAGTTACGTTTTCATGAATGAGCAGTTCTTC; CDR3aa: CASSYVFMNEQFF
len: 15; v_gene: TRBV7-2; d_gene: TRBD1; abundance: .; j_gene: TRBJ2-7; CDR3nt: TGTGCCAGCAGCCCGCAGACAGGGAGCTCCTACGAGCAGTACTTC; CDR3aa: CASSPQTGSSYEQYF
len: 13; v_gene: TRBV11-2; d_gene: TRBD1; abundance: .; j_gene: TRBJ1-2; CDR3nt: TGTGCCAGCAGCGTTACAGGGGGTGTTGGCTACACCTTC; CDR3aa: CASSVTGGVGYTF
len: 16; v_gene: TRBV7-8; d_gene: TRBD2; abundance: .; j_gene: TRBJ2-5; CDR3nt: TGTGCCAGCAGCCGAGGACTAGCGGGAGGGCGGGAGACCCAGTACTTC; CDR3aa: CASSRGLAGGRETQYF
len: 15; v_gene: TRBV20-1; d_gene: .; abundance: .; j_gene: TRBJ2-6; CDR3nt: TGCAGTGCTAGTCCCCCTATGCCCGGGGCCAACGTCCTGACTTTC; CDR3aa: CSASPPMPGANVLTF
len: 15; v_gene: TRBV5-1; d_gene: TRBD2; abundance: once; j_gene: TRBJ2-1; CDR3nt: TGCGCCAGCAGCTCCGGGACTACCTCCTACAATGAGCAGTTCTTC; CDR3aa: CASSSGTTSYNEQFF
len: 13; v_gene: TRBV2; d_gene: .; abundance: .; j_gene: TRBJ1-1; CDR3nt: TGTGCCAGCACCAGGCTTATGAACACTGAAGCTTTCTTT; CDR3aa: CASTRLMNTEAFF
len: 15; v_gene: TRBV9; d_gene: .; abundance: .; j_gene: TRBJ2-5; CDR3nt: TGTGCCAGCAGCCCCATAGTCCAACCCCAAGAGACCCAGTACTTC; CDR3aa: CASSPIVQPQETQYF
len: 12; v_gene: TRBV6-1; d_gene: .; abundance: .; j_gene: TRBJ1-2; CDR3nt: TGTGCCAGCAGTGATAGACAGTATGGCTACACCTTC; CDR3aa: CASSDRQYGYTF
len: 13; v_gene: TRBV28; d_gene: TRBD1; abundance: .; j_gene: TRBJ1-2; CDR3nt: TGTGCCAGCAGCCGACAGGGCTTCTATGGCTACACCTTC; CDR3aa: CASSRQGFYGYTF